One and the same sample provided the 9 T cell receptor beta chains below, sequenced in a study of blood T cell repertoires in COVID-19 (dated by TCRdb to between 2020 and 2021). Library creation used the immunoSEQ multiplex PCR assay. TCRdb stores this immuneACCESS table with in-frame sequences only. Part of the clones is absent; in the studies checked, under half of the shortfall reflects unresolved V genes, and no reason is known for the rest. This sample has about 250,000 clones in its table, and 80% to 90% of those were observed once. Approximately 2.5% of the sample is held by the ten biggest clonotypes. Input material: PBMCs or T cells enriched from blood (not recorded which). The receptors were gathered from a woman younger than 35 who had recovered from COVID-19.

This chain joins TRBV4-1 and TRBJ1-1, with 8 bases lining up with TRBD1. Germline CDR1 MGHRA, CDR2 YSYEKL. V was clipped by 1 base and J by 6 bases; unmatched bases: 10. This CDR3 contains 16 residues. The CDR3 sequence: CASSQVRGQGGAEAFF. The DNA for the CDR3 is TGCGCCAGCAGCCAAGTTCGAGGACAGGGAGGAGCTGAAGCTTTCTTT.

CDR3 region: CASSHPGDEQYF. CDR3 sequence (DNA): TGTGCCAGCAGCCATCCGGGAGACGAGCAGTACTTC. The J gene is TRBJ2-7, the V gene TRBV9; maybe TRBD2 (6 bases). Germline CDR1 reads SGDLS; CDR2 reads YYNGEE. V lost 4 bases, J lost 5 bases, and 10 bases lay in between. The CDR3 is 12 residues long.

This chain links TRBV7-8 with TRBJ1-2; D is ambiguous. The CDR3 has 13 residues. V lost 4 bases to trimming and J lost 0 bases, with 6 bases between them. Germline V CDR1 and CDR2: SGHVS, FQNEAQ. The CDR3 sequence is CASSSQTNYGYTF. The CDR3 nucleotides read TGTGCCAGCAGCTCACAGACTAACTATGGCTACACCTTC.

V is TRBV1 and J is TRBJ2-7; the D call of TRBD2 is as the table states it, not checked on the DNA. TRBV1 is described as a pseudogene. The CDR3 is 17 amino acids. As DNA, the CDR3 is TGCACCAGCAGCCAACCTAGCGGGGGGGTGGTCCCCTACGAGCAGTACTTC. Encoded protein: CTSSQPSGGVVPYEQYF.

This clone was detected once. The CDR3 coding sequence is TGTGCCAGCAGCCCAAGTGGCAGGGAGGCCCTCCACTTT. This sequence encodes CASSPSGREALHF. J is TRBJ1-6 and V is TRBV9, with a possible D match to TRBD1 (5 bases). The germline gives CDR1 SGDLS, CDR2 YYNGEE. V gave up 4 bases and J gave up 14 bases, with 16 bases separating them. The CDR3 sequence is 13 residues long.

This chain uses TRBV12-3 or TRBV12-4 with TRBJ1-1; no reliable D call. CDR3 size: 11 residues. V was cut by 7 bases and J by 4 bases, with 7 bases left in between. The CDR3 region has the DNA TGTGCCAGCACCACCAGCACTGAAGCTTTCTTT. Translating it yields CASTTSTEAFF.

The chain carries TRBV5-1 and TRBJ2-3; tentative D call: TRBD2 (6 bases). The germline CDR1 and CDR2 sequences are SGHRS and YFSETQ. V was trimmed by 4 bases and J by 0 bases, leaving 15 bases between them. This CDR3 comprises 16 residues. In DNA, the CDR3 is TGCGCCAGCAGCCCCCCCCGGGGGACTAGCACAGATACGCAGTATTTT. Its translation is CASSPPRGTSTDTQYF.

V is TRBV4-2 and J is TRBJ2-3; tentative D call: TRBD2 (7 bases). Germline V gene sequence: CDR1 LGHNA, CDR2 YNFKEQ. V was shortened by 4 bases and J by 4 bases, with 15 bases between the two germline ends. The CDR3 is made up of 15 amino acids. The CDR3 loop reads CASSLFRGGPDTQYF. CDR3 sequence (DNA): TGTGCCAGCAGCCTTTTCCGCGGGGGCCCAGATACGCAGTATTTT.

Concerning this clone: Other nucleotide sequences from this sample produce the same CDR3. The J gene is TRBJ2-1, the V gene TRBV3-1 (or the pseudogene TRBV3-2); TRBD2 aligns across 8 bases. J was trimmed by 3 bases and V by 4 bases; bases with no gene match: 5. The CDR3 contains 15 residues. In germline, CDR1 is LGHDT, CDR2 YNNKEL (reference sequence). As DNA, the CDR3 is TGTGCCAGCAGCCCGTGGCGGGGGGTCTACAATGAGCAGTTCTTC. Translation: CASSPWRGVYNEQFF.